One T cell receptor (beta chain) is described in this entry. The V gene end was trimmed by 2 bases and the J gene end by 1 base; junction bases not matched to a gene: 16. CDR1 PRHDT and CDR2 FYEKMQ come from the germline V gene (reference sequence). The CDR3 totals 20 residues. This entry belongs to a study of blood T cell repertoires in COVID-19. Looking at the study overall: Nucleic acid was either cDNA or gDNA, and it came from T cells, B-cell-depleted T cells, or PBMCs.

Produced via immunoSEQ multiplex PCR; TCRdb's table is partial and in-frame only. The sample includes more than 450,000 clones, roughly 87% of them seen just once. Participants were aged about 18 to 89 years from around 26 US areas. Recovery meant two consecutive negative NP/OP PCR tests, professional clearance, or resolved symptoms. The sequencing sample was made of PBMCs or T cells enriched from blood (not recorded which). The receptor comes from a woman between 18 and 29 years old who had recovered from COVID-19. The V and J genes are TRBV13 and TRBJ2-3; 9 bases are a match to TRBD2. Here the CDR3 reads CASSLSGGGGDILRTDTQYF. For the CDR3, the DNA is TGTGCCAGCAGCTTATCCGGCGGGGGGGGTGATATTTTACGCACAGATACGCAGTATTTT.